The 10 T cell receptor beta chains in this list originate from one sample, sequenced in a study of T-cell memory formation after mild COVID-19. One entry per CDR3 protein, called by TCRdb with MiXCR from the 5' RACE reads. The repertoire holds 500,000 to 600,000 distinct CDR3 sequences, with about a sixth as singletons. Sequenced input: PBMCs or a T cell subset sorted from them (not recorded which). The receptors were gathered from an adult woman who had mild COVID-19 (a few samples of this study predate the infection). Cell type and time point are not known.

This chain connects TRBV27 to TRBJ2-7; D unresolved. The CDR3 totals 14 residues. Germline V gene lookup returns CDR1 MNHEY and CDR2 SMNVEV (reference sequence). Between the trimmed V and J ends, which lost 6 bases and 1 base, there was a span of 13 bases. The CDR3 protein is CASSRSLLSYEQYF. The CDR3 DNA reads as TGTGCCAGCAGCCGAAGTCTGCTTTCCTACGAGCAGTACTTC.

A few counts support this clonotype. This rearrangement joins TRBV18 to TRBJ2-5; D is undetermined. The V gene lost 1 base and the J gene lost 0 bases, with 9 bases spanning the gap. The CDR3 has 15 amino acids. Germline V gene data show CDR1 as KGHSH and CDR2 as LQKENI. CDR3 sequence reads: CASSPRGYYQETQYF. CDR3 bases: TGTGCCAGCTCACCACGGGGATATTACCAAGAGACCCAGTACTTC.

The chain couples TRBV19 to TRBJ2-3, with TRBD2 identical over 9 bases. Trimming took 6 bases from V and 6 from J; bases not matched to a gene: 7. This CDR3 is built from 14 residues. CDR1 and CDR2 from the germline V gene are LNHDA and SQIVND (reference sequence). In nucleotides, the CDR3 is TGTGCCAGTAGCAACTGGGGACTAGCCGATACGCAGTATTTT. This codes for CASSNWGLADTQYF.

The table lists this clonotype with a few counts. In DNA form, the CDR3 reads TGTGCCAGCAGCCCGAGACAGGCCTACAATCAGCCCCAGCATTTT. This translates into CASSPRQAYNQPQHF. V usage is TRBV7-8 and J usage is TRBJ1-5; a weak D match, TRBD1 (6 bases). CDR1 SGHVS and CDR2 FQNEAQ come from the germline V gene. V lost 5 bases and J lost 3, with 14 bases in between. The CDR3 loop spans 15 amino acids.

This clonotype was observed a handful of times. The chain has TRBV29-1 and TRBJ1-2, with 8 bases fitting TRBD1. Germline V gene lookup returns CDR1 SQVTM and CDR2 ANQGSEA. V was pared by 5 bases and J by 0 bases, with 5 bases of the junction left unmatched. The CDR3 is made up of 14 amino acids. The CDR3 loop is CSVYGQGTNYGYTF. For the CDR3, the DNA is TGCAGCGTTTACGGACAGGGAACTAACTATGGCTACACCTTC.

A few counts support this clonotype. This chain links TRBV12-3 or TRBV12-4 with TRBJ1-2; D gene uncertain. V gave up 0 bases and J gave up 7 bases, with 6 bases separating them. The CDR3 runs to 12 residues. CDR3 in amino acids: CASSLAGLGYTF. The CDR3 DNA follows: TGTGCCAGCAGTTTAGCAGGGCTTGGCTACACCTTC.

The table lists this clonotype with a few counts. The chain is built from TRBV4-2 and TRBJ1-1; D possibly corresponds to TRBD1 (6 bases). V lost 0 bases, J lost 1 base, and 9 bases lay in between. There are 15 residues in the CDR3. In germline, CDR1 is LGHNA, CDR2 YNFKEQ. CDR3 coding DNA: TGTGCCAGCAGCCAAGATCAGGGGTGGAACACTGAAGCTTTCTTT. Translated, it gives CASSQDQGWNTEAFF.

The genes are TRBV24-1 and TRBJ2-1, with D hard to call. V lost 4 bases and J 8 bases, leaving 5 bases between the germline ends. CDR1 is KGHDR, CDR2 SFDVKD, per germline. The CDR3 consists of 11 residues. The CDR3 coding sequence is TGTGCCACCAGTGAGAGAGATGAGCAGTTCTTC. This gives the protein CATSERDEQFF.

This clonotype was observed a few times. V is TRBV12-3 or TRBV12-4 and J is TRBJ1-2, with 8 nucleotides matching TRBD1. The CDR3 has 15 amino acids. The V gene end was trimmed by 6 bases and the J gene end by 4 bases; junction bases not matched to a gene: 10. CDR3 in DNA: TGTGCCAGCAGCCATATGGACAGGGTATCCTATGGCTACACCTTC. This encodes CASSHMDRVSYGYTF.

The chain has TRBV7-6 and TRBJ2-7, with D perhaps TRBD1 (6 bases). Germline CDR1 reads SGHVS; CDR2 reads FNYEAQ. The CDR3 has 12 residues. The V gene lost 3 bases and the J gene lost 5 bases, with 8 bases spanning the gap. Here the CDR3 DNA reads TGTGCCAGCAGCTTGGACAGCAACGAGCAGTACTTC. Translated: CASSLDSNEQYF.